The 27 T cell receptor beta chains presented below share a single source sample, sequenced in a study of OX40 agonist ivuxolimab in advanced cancers. Repertoires were generated with immunoSEQ multiplex PCR, while TCRdb's copy carries only in-frame clones and drops some. The sample lists 60,000 to 75,000 clones, about four fifths occurring once. The material sequenced was CD4+ or CD8+ T cells sorted from blood, taken in a trial of the OX40 agonist ivuxolimab. Receptors were obtained from an adult with an advanced solid tumor such as melanoma, head and neck, liver or kidney cancer.

This rearrangement joins TRBV27 to TRBJ1-1, with D unclear. The V end was cut by 2 bases, the J end by 0 bases, with 7 bases between. CDR3 size: 14 residues. Germline assignment: CDR1 MNHEY and CDR2 SMNVEV (reference sequence). CDR3 region: CASSLGRMNTEAFF. The CDR3 nucleotides read TGTGCCAGCAGTTTAGGACGCATGAACACTGAAGCTTTCTTT.

The chain recombines TRBV25-1 with TRBJ1-6; 8 bases align to TRBD1. Per germline, CDR1 MGHDK and CDR2 SYGVNS. V was clipped by 5 bases and J by 7 bases; unmatched bases: 4. This CDR3 spans 14 amino acids. CDR3 DNA: TGTGCCAGCAGTCAGGGGGCTGGGAATTCACCCCTCCACTTT. This codes for CASSQGAGNSPLHF.

The chain employs TRBV11-2 and TRBJ2-4; 8 bases line up with TRBD2. V was clipped by 5 bases and J by 8 bases; unmatched bases: 11. Germline V lookup: CDR1 SGHAT, CDR2 FQNNGV. CDR3 length equals 15 residues. The CDR3: CASSPRGGVADIQYF. The CDR3 nucleotides are TGTGCCAGCAGCCCACGGGGGGGGGTCGCCGACATTCAGTACTTC.

A note on this clone: One junction end disagrees with the germline gene, perhaps due to a read error. The chain recombines TRBV5-5 with TRBJ2-3, with 8 bases fitting TRBD1. Germline CDR1 SGHKS, CDR2 YYEKEE (reference sequence). The CDR3 runs 15 residues. CDR3 amino acids: CASSFLAGGTDTQYF. The CDR3 DNA is TGTGCCAGCAGCTTTTTGGCAGGGGGCACGGATACGCAGTATTTT.

The rearrangement links TRBV9 to TRBJ2-1, with 8 positions matching TRBD2. The CDR3 is 15 amino acids. CDR1 is SGDLS and CDR2 is YYNGEE in the germline V gene. After removal of 3 bases from V and 6 bases from J, the junction contained 8 bases not matched to a gene. CDR3 nucleotide sequence: TGTGCCAGCAGCGATAGAGGCGGGGGGATCAATGAGCAGTTCTTC. Translation: CASSDRGGGINEQFF.

This chain connects TRBV4-1 to TRBJ1-2, with 11 bases that match TRBD1. Trimming removed 0 bases from V and 8 bases from J; junction bases left unmatched: 11. Germline values: CDR1 MGHRA, CDR2 YSYEKL. The CDR3 loop spans 17 amino acids. As DNA, the CDR3 is TGCGCCAGCAGCCAAGATCGGACAGGGGGCCTAGTGGAGGGCTACACCTTC. It specifies CASSQDRTGGLVEGYTF.

This clone has a handful of counts. J is TRBJ1-1 and V is TRBV9; D is uncertain. Germline loops: CDR1 SGDLS, CDR2 YYNGEE. This CDR3 spans 14 amino acids. The germline V and J ends were trimmed by 0 bases and 0 bases, with 6 bases remaining between them. The CDR3 loop is CASSVGRVNTEAFF. Here the CDR3 DNA reads TGTGCCAGCAGCGTAGGTCGGGTGAACACTGAAGCTTTCTTT.

CDR3 protein: CAIRGGVPQETQYF. CDR3 coding DNA: TGTGCCATTCGGGGGGGCGTGCCCCAAGAGACCCAGTACTTC. V gene TRBV2 combines with J gene TRBJ2-5, with 8 bases identical to TRBD2. The CDR3 has 14 residues. V gave up 10 bases and J gave up 1 base; unmatched junction bases: 8. Germline V gene sequence: CDR1 SNHLY, CDR2 FYNNEI.

V gene TRBV6-6 combines with J gene TRBJ1-1, with a possible D match to TRBD1 (6 bases). Germline assignment: CDR1 MNHNY and CDR2 SVGAGI (reference sequence). This CDR3 is 15 amino acids long. V lost 0 bases, J lost 5 bases, and 13 bases lay in between. DNA of the CDR3: TGTGCCAGCAGTTACTCGATAGGGGGGCAAACTGAAGCTTTCTTT. It codes for CASSYSIGGQTEAFF.

The chain joins TRBV6-1 to TRBJ1-2; D gene ambiguous. Germline assignment: CDR1 MNHNS and CDR2 SASEGT. Trimming stripped 3 bases from V and 2 bases from J, with 4 bases between. The CDR3 is made up of 12 amino acids. The CDR3 here is CASSDSNYGYTF. The CDR3 DNA reads as TGTGCCAGCAGTGACAGCAACTATGGCTACACCTTC.

Written as DNA, the CDR3 is TGTGCCAGCAGCTTAGTCGGGCCGGGAGGGCAGTACTTC. Translating it yields CASSLVGPGGQYF. This chain connects TRBV11-2 to TRBJ2-7; 7 positions agree with TRBD2. Germline lookup yields CDR1 SGHAT and CDR2 FQNNGV. The CDR3 contains 13 residues. V gave up 1 base and J gave up 9 bases; unmatched junction bases: 6.

This clone appeared a few times. The rearrangement uses TRBV29-1 and TRBJ1-2; a possible D gene is TRBD1 (6 bases). The CDR3 has 12 amino acids. V gave up 5 bases and J gave up 5 bases, with 12 bases separating them. Germline loops: CDR1 SQVTM, CDR2 ANQGSEA. Written as DNA, the CDR3 is TGCAGCGTTAGGACAGTTGGATATGGCTACACCTTC. The encoded protein is CSVRTVGYGYTF. The full variable domain, completed using reference TRBV29-1 and TRBJ1-2, is SAVISQKPSRDICQRGTSLTIQCQVDSQVTMMFWYRQQPGQSLTLIATANQGSEATYESGFVIDKFPISRPNLTFSTLTVSNMSPEDSSIYLCSVRTVGYGYTFGSGTRLTVV.

V is TRBV9 and J is TRBJ1-3, with D possibly TRBD1 on 5 matching bases. V dropped 0 bases and J dropped 0 bases, with 13 bases sitting between them. The CDR3 is 17 residues long. CDR1 is SGDLS, CDR2 YYNGEE, per germline. CDR3: CASSVGGGRRSGNTIYF. In nucleotides, the CDR3 is TGTGCCAGCAGCGTAGGGGGCGGCCGCCGCTCTGGAAACACCATATATTTT.

This clone showed up just once. The chain links TRBV27 to TRBJ1-2, with 10 nucleotides matching TRBD1. Per germline, CDR1 MNHEY and CDR2 SMNVEV (reference sequence). There are 14 residues in the CDR3. Trimming cost V 6 bases and J 10 bases; bases outside gene matches: 11. The CDR3 DNA sequence: TGTGCCAGCAGCCCTAGGACAGGGGGATTTACCTACACCTTC. It encodes CASSPRTGGFTYTF.

The rearrangement joins TRBV5-6 to TRBJ1-2; D ambiguous. V lost 1 base to trimming and J lost 4 bases, with 11 bases between them. The length of the CDR3 is 14 residues. CDR1 SGHDT and CDR2 YYEEEE come from the germline V gene. The CDR3 sequence is CASSLLHSFYGYTF. In DNA form, the CDR3 reads TGTGCCAGCAGCTTGTTACACTCATTCTATGGCTACACCTTC.

The chain joins TRBV5-6 to TRBJ1-2, with a possible D match to TRBD1 (6 bases). V was trimmed by 3 bases and J by 1 base, leaving 16 bases between them. Per germline, CDR1 SGHDT and CDR2 YYEEEE. This CDR3 comprises 16 residues. CDR3: CASSWERGALNYGYTF. In DNA form, the CDR3 reads TGTGCCAGCAGCTGGGAAAGGGGGGCCCTTAACTATGGCTACACCTTC.

This rearrangement joins TRBV5-1 to TRBJ1-2; D is uncertain. Germline CDR1 and CDR2: SGHRS and YFSETQ. The CDR3 is 16 residues long. Trimming shortened V by 2 bases and J by 0 bases, and 14 bases separated the two germline ends. CDR3 in DNA: TGCGCCAGCAGCTTTGGCCGCGGCTCGACTAACTATGGCTACACCTTC. It is translated as CASSFGRGSTNYGYTF.

The gene calls are TRBV7-8 and TRBJ2-2; the D gene is possibly TRBD1 (6 bases). The CDR3 totals 15 residues. Trimming cost V 4 bases and J 7 bases, with 16 bases left between them. Germline assignment: CDR1 SGHVS and CDR2 FQNEAQ. The chain's CDR3 is CASSSRQVDVGELFF. As DNA, the CDR3 is TGTGCCAGCAGCTCACGACAGGTAGACGTCGGGGAGCTGTTTTTT. Filled out from reference TRBV7-8 and TRBJ2-2, the complete variable domain reads GAGVSQSPRYKVAKRGQDVALRCDPISGHVSLFWYQQALGQGPEFLTYFQNEAQLDKSGLPSDRFFAERPEGSVSTLKIQRTQQEDSAVYLCASSSRQVDVGELFFGEGSRLTVL.

V is TRBV5-4 and J is TRBJ1-4, with 8 positions matching TRBD1. J was trimmed by 10 bases and V by 4 bases; bases with no gene match: 6. Germline lookup yields CDR1 SGHNT and CDR2 YYREEE (reference sequence). This CDR3 has 13 amino acids. CDR3 residues: CASSQGQGGKLFF. As DNA, the CDR3 is TGTGCCAGCAGCCAAGGACAGGGCGGAAAACTGTTTTTT. The full variable domain, with the rest looked up from reference TRBV5-4 and TRBJ1-4, is ETGVTQSPTHLIKTRGQQVTLRCSSQSGHNTVSWYQQALGQGPQFIFQYYREEENGRGNFPPRFSGLQFPNYSSELNVNALELDDSALYLCASSQGQGGKLFFGSGTQLSVL.

The chain is built from TRBV27 and TRBJ2-1; weak D call: TRBD2 (5 bases). The CDR3 is made up of 14 amino acids. Germline loops: CDR1 MNHEY, CDR2 SMNVEV (reference sequence). Trimming stripped 6 bases from V and 14 bases from J, with 23 bases between. The CDR3 DNA reads as TGTGCCAGCAGGAAAACTTCCGGGATCCCAGATGAGTTCTTC. Encoded protein: CASRKTSGIPDEFF.

This CDR3 reads CASSLRGEANTEAFF. The CDR3 DNA reads as TGCGCCAGCAGCTTAAGGGGAGAGGCGAACACTGAAGCTTTCTTT. V usage is TRBV5-1 and J usage is TRBJ1-1; maybe TRBD1 (5 bases). Germline assignment: CDR1 SGHRS and CDR2 YFSETQ. V lost 2 bases and J lost 1, with 12 bases in between. This CDR3 has 15 amino acids.

The chain couples TRBV18 to TRBJ1-6, with a possible D match to TRBD1 (6 bases). The V gene's germline CDR1 is KGHSH and CDR2 LQKENI. This CDR3 has 14 amino acids. V lost 1 base and J lost 5, with 6 bases in between. In DNA, the CDR3 is TGTGCCAGCTCACCACAGGGGGATAATTCACCCCTCCACTTT. Amino acid sequence: CASSPQGDNSPLHF. The whole variable domain, remainder taken from reference TRBV18 and TRBJ1-6, is NAGVMQNPRHLVRRRGQEARLRCSPMKGHSHVYWYRQLPEEGLKFMVYLQKENIIDESGMPKERFSAEFPKEGPSILRIQQVVRGDSAAYFCASSPQGDNSPLHFGNGTRLTVT.

Only one count was recorded for this clone. V gene TRBV5-1 combines with J gene TRBJ2-1; 16 positions match TRBD2. This CDR3 is built from 15 residues. The V gene's germline CDR1 is SGHRS and CDR2 YFSETQ. CDR3 region: CASGLAGGPVNEQFF. CDR3 DNA: TGCGCTTCGGGACTAGCGGGGGGGCCCGTAAATGAGCAGTTCTTC.

This clone rates as medium-sized (0.01 to 0.1%). The chain recombines TRBV6-6 with TRBJ1-2; D is unresolved. Germline CDR1 and CDR2: MNHNY and SVGAGI (reference sequence). The CDR3 runs to 12 residues. Trimming shortened V by 11 bases and J by 1 base, and 11 bases separated the two germline ends. The CDR3 DNA sequence: TGTGCCGGCCGGGCCCTTAACTATGGCTACACCTTC. Translated: CAGRALNYGYTF.

The V gene is TRBV5-1, the J gene TRBJ2-1; the D gene could be TRBD1 or TRBD2 (5 bases each). V dropped 5 bases and J dropped 6 bases, with 15 bases sitting between them. The CDR3 is 14 residues long. CDR1 is SGHRS and CDR2 is YFSETQ in the germline V gene. In nucleotides, the CDR3 is TGCGCCAGCAGACTGGGACCCACGACCAATGAGCAGTTCTTC. This translates into CASRLGPTTNEQFF.

The J gene is TRBJ2-1, the V gene TRBV9, with D tentatively TRBD2 (7 bases). The CDR3 is 15 amino acids. The V end was cut by 4 bases, the J end by 14 bases, with 25 bases between. Germline V gene lookup returns CDR1 SGDLS and CDR2 YYNGEE. The CDR3 region has the DNA TGTGCCAGCAGCCCATCACCCTCAAGTGGGGGGGCGAAGTTCTTC. Translated: CASSPSPSSGGAKFF.

In nucleotides, the CDR3 is TGCGCCAGCAGCGCCTCGGGGCAGTCCAATTCACCCCTCCACTTT. Its translation: CASSASGQSNSPLHF. J is TRBJ1-6 and V is TRBV5-1, with D possibly being TRBD1 (5 bases). Germline V gives CDR1 SGHRS, CDR2 YFSETQ. Between the trimmed V and J ends, which lost 4 bases and 7 bases, there was a span of 15 bases. This CDR3 is 15 amino acids long.